This T cell receptor (beta chain) was documented in a study of CD8+ T cells in alopecia areata. Study results and limitations: The study also sequences resident alphabeta T cells of normal skin in scalp samples. Although TCR sharing was seen in mice, sharing across patients was less clear, possibly for HLA-related reasons.

Germline assignment: CDR1 SGHVS and CDR2 FNYEAQ. V shed 5 bases and J shed 0 bases, with 17 bases lying between them. This CDR3 contains 18 residues. This clone was observed a handful of times. Its antigen remains unidentified. Investigators isolated RNA and reverse transcribed it into cDNA to act as the sequencing template. Using immunoSEQ multiplex PCR, the repertoire was profiled, and TCRdb retains in-frame clones only, with some absent. The sample records roughly 120,000 clones, about 60% being singletons. The clonotype was recovered from a human donor in good health. J is TRBJ1-6 and V is TRBV7-6, with D hard to call. Sequenced input: CD4+ T cells sorted from blood. The chain's CDR3 is CASSQWTAPSSYNSPLHF. The CDR3, as DNA: TGTGCCAGCAGCCAATGGACGGCTCCAAGCTCCTATAATTCACCCCTCCACTTT.